A single sample is the source of the 6 T cell receptor beta chains below, sequenced in a study of metastatic and nonmetastatic thyroid tumors. Through MiXCR, TCRdb re-clonotyped the PCR reads. The sample has approximately 7,600 clones, over 35% seen once. Before thyroid surgery, none of the patients had received any treatment. The sample consisted of tumor tissue. The receptors originated from a female donor with papillary thyroid cancer or a benign thyroid nodule (not recorded which). Some clones in this sample may be carry-over from other donors' samples.

In this sample, this clone is medium-sized. A read error may account for a junction end that differs from germline. The sample has other DNA sequences that encode this CDR3 too. V and J are TRBV5-6 and TRBJ2-1; 7 positions match TRBD2. CDR3 length: 15 amino acids. CDR1 is SGHDT and CDR2 is YYEEEE in the germline V gene. The CDR3 here is CASSFGAAGVNEQFF. DNA of the CDR3: TGTGCCAGCAGCTTTGGGGCCGCGGGAGTCAATGAGCAATTCTTC.

To note about this clone: The missing conserved phenylalanine or tryptophan at the end of this CDR3 makes a read error likely. This sequence joins TRBV6-1 and TRBJ1-2; tentatively, D is TRBD1 (6 bases). In germline, CDR1 is MNHNS, CDR2 SASEGT. CDR3 length: 14 amino acids. CDR3 sequence (DNA): TGTGCCAGCAGCCGTTCCACAGGGCTCTATAGCTACACCTTA. Translation gives CASSRSTGLYSYTL.

V is TRBV13 and J is TRBJ2-1; 12 bases align to TRBD2. V gave up 5 bases and J gave up 5 bases; unmatched junction bases: 7. The length of the CDR3 is 16 residues. CDR1 and CDR2 (germline): PRHDT, FYEKMQ (reference sequence). The CDR3 loop reads CASSPWTSGTNNEQFF. The CDR3 DNA is TGTGCCAGCAGCCCCTGGACTAGCGGGACGAACAATGAGCAGTTCTTC.

This clone was detected once. The CDR3: CASSQDPVSSDTQYF. Written as DNA, the CDR3 is TGTGCCAGCAGCCAAGATCCAGTATCCTCAGATACGCAGTATTTT. This rearrangement joins TRBV4-2 to TRBJ2-3; D remains unclear. The CDR3 contains 15 residues. Germline lookup yields CDR1 LGHNA and CDR2 YNFKEQ. Trimming cost V 0 bases and J 4 bases, with 11 bases left between them.

This clone was counted ten times or more. A much larger clonotype is one base distant, so this may be a read error. The same CDR3 also results from other DNA sequences found in this sample. V gene TRBV12-3 or TRBV12-4 combines with J gene TRBJ2-5; 9 nucleotides line up with TRBD1. The CDR3 extends over 18 amino acids. The DNA for the CDR3 is TGTGCCAGCAGCCCCCTTAGACCACAGGGGGCGCCGGTTGAGACCCAGTATTTC. Its protein is CASSPLRPQGAPVETQYF.

This clone rates as medium-sized. The gene calls are TRBV5-6 and TRBJ1-2, with a possible D match to TRBD1 (5 bases). Trimming pared 4 bases from V and 2 bases from J, leaving 15 bases between. This CDR3 comprises 15 residues. Germline CDR1 reads SGHDT; CDR2 reads YYEEEE. The CDR3 loop reads CASSPGAGFNYGYTF. In nucleotides, the CDR3 is TGTGCCAGCAGCCCCGGGGCAGGTTTCAACTATGGCTACACCTTC.